Each of the 8 T cell receptor beta chains below was sequenced from the same sample in a study of blood T cell repertoires in COVID-19. Libraries were prepared by immunoSEQ multiplex PCR; TCRdb keeps only in-frame clonotypes and omits some of them. Altogether around 370,000 clones are present, approximately 90% being singletons, with the ten largest covering less than 1.5%. Sequencing was carried out using PBMCs or T cells enriched from blood (not recorded which). The origin of the receptors is a woman between 18 and 29 years old who had recovered from COVID-19.

The chain joins TRBV7-9 to TRBJ1-6; the D is unclear. Germline-derived CDR1 and CDR2 are SEHNR and FQNEAQ (reference sequence). CDR3 length equals 16 residues. V lost 1 base and J 2 bases, leaving 9 bases between the germline ends. The chain's CDR3 is CASSLGAGTYNSPLHF. The CDR3 DNA reads TGTGCCAGCAGCTTAGGGGCAGGCACCTATAATTCACCCCTCCACTTT.

About this clone itself: Other DNA sequences of this sample code for an identical CDR3. The V gene is TRBV5-6, the J gene TRBJ1-1; 11 bases fit TRBD1. Looked up from germline, CDR1 is SGHDT and CDR2 is YYEEEE. This CDR3 spans 14 amino acids. The V gene end was trimmed by 2 bases and the J gene end by 5 bases; junction bases not matched to a gene: 2. In DNA form, the CDR3 reads TGTGCCAGCAGCTTTGGGACAGGGGGTACTGAAGCTTTCTTT. Protein sequence: CASSFGTGGTEAFF.

This clone was counted a few times. V is TRBV20-1 and J is TRBJ1-5, with D uncertain. Trimming stripped 3 bases from V and 3 bases from J, with 12 bases between. Looked up from germline, CDR1 is DFQATT and CDR2 is SNEGSKA (reference sequence). The CDR3 has 14 residues. The DNA of the CDR3 is TGCAGTGCTAGTCACGGAGAACTCAATCAGCCCCAGCATTTT. Translation gives CSASHGELNQPQHF.

The J gene is TRBJ2-5, the V gene TRBV7-2; TRBD2 agrees at 14 bases. This CDR3 contains 16 residues. V lost 5 bases to trimming and J lost 2 bases; unmatched junction nucleotides: 4. Germline CDR1 is SGHTA and CDR2 is FQGNSA. CDR3 amino acids: CASSRGLAGEQETQYF. The CDR3 coding sequence is TGTGCCAGCAGCCGGGGACTAGCGGGGGAGCAAGAGACCCAGTACTTC.

The chain carries TRBV4-1 and TRBJ1-2, with 9 bases lining up with TRBD1. From germline, CDR1 is MGHRA and CDR2 YSYEKL. Trimming took 5 bases from V and 1 from J; bases not matched to a gene: 8. This CDR3 is 16 amino acids long. CDR3 sequence: CASSNSPGQGNYGYTF. CDR3 coding DNA: TGCGCCAGCAGCAACTCACCGGGACAGGGTAACTATGGCTACACCTTC.

The genes are TRBV9 and TRBJ2-7; D is unresolved. Deletions cut 3 bases from V and 0 bases from J, with 4 bases between. The CDR3 runs to 12 residues. Germline CDR1 is SGDLS and CDR2 is YYNGEE. For the CDR3, the DNA is TGTGCCAGCAGCGCCCACTCCTACGAGCAGTACTTC. Encoded protein: CASSAHSYEQYF. The full variable domain, completed using reference TRBV9 and TRBJ2-7, is DSGVTQTPKHLITATGQRVTLRCSPRSGDLSVYWYQQSLDQGLQFLIQYYNGEERAKGNILERFSAQQFPDLHSELNLSSLELGDSALYFCASSAHSYEQYFGPGTRLTVT.

The chain carries TRBV13 and TRBJ1-1; a weak D match, TRBD1 (6 bases). V was pared by 4 bases and J by 0 bases, with 15 bases between. CDR3 length: 16 amino acids. Germline V lookup: CDR1 PRHDT, CDR2 FYEKMQ (reference sequence). CDR3 nucleotide sequence: TGTGCCAGCAGCTCCGGACAGCCAGTTATGAACACTGAAGCTTTCTTT. Amino acids: CASSSGQPVMNTEAFF. The entire variable domain, with the rest obtained from reference TRBV13 and TRBJ1-1, is as follows: AAGVIQSPRHLIKEKRETATLKCYPIPRHDTVYWYQQGPGQDPQFLISFYEKMQSDKGSIPDRFSAQQFSDYHSELNMSSLELGDSALYFCASSSGQPVMNTEAFFGQGTRLTVV.

This clone showed up just once. This chain links TRBV28 with TRBJ2-4, with a possible D match to TRBD2 (5 bases). The germline V gene encodes CDR1 MDHEN and CDR2 SYDVKM. This CDR3 comprises 14 residues. Deletions cut 3 bases from V and 0 bases from J, with 6 bases between. The chain's CDR3 is CASSLEVAKNIQYF. The CDR3 DNA sequence: TGTGCCAGCAGTTTGGAGGTAGCCAAAAACATTCAGTACTTC. The entire variable domain, with the rest obtained from reference TRBV28 and TRBJ2-4, is as follows: DVKVTQSSRYLVKRTGEKVFLECVQDMDHENMFWYRQDPGLGLRLIYFSYDVKMKEKGDIPEGYSVSREKKERFSLILESASTNQTSMYLCASSLEVAKNIQYFGAGTRLSVL.